Below, 26 T cell receptor beta chains from the same sample are listed, as sequenced in a study of blood T cell repertoires in COVID-19. Assay: immunoSEQ multiplex PCR; the TCRdb copy retains only in-frame clones and omits some. The repertoire includes 300,000 to 400,000 clones, approximately 90% of them detected once, and about 1.2% sits in the top ten. Input material: PBMCs or T cells enriched from blood (not recorded which). The receptors derive from a woman aged 18-35 years who had recovered from COVID-19.

The chain couples TRBV10-3 to TRBJ1-5; D gene uncertain. Looked up from germline, CDR1 is ENHRY and CDR2 is SYGVKD. V lost 2 bases, J lost 7 bases, and 12 bases lay in between. The CDR3 extends over 14 amino acids. The CDR3 bases are TGTGCCATCAGTGAGAACCTAGACTCGCAGCCCCAGCATTTT. It specifies CAISENLDSQPQHF.

This chain links TRBV2 with TRBJ2-5; 7 bases match TRBD1. V lost 6 bases and J lost 3; bases outside the gene matches: 7. The CDR3 is 14 residues long. Germline V CDR1 and CDR2: SNHLY, FYNNEI. The CDR3 region is CASSGKGQKETQYF. The CDR3 DNA reads TGTGCCAGCAGCGGCAAGGGACAGAAAGAGACCCAGTACTTC.

The table lists this clone with a few counts. The V gene is TRBV13, the J gene TRBJ1-6, with D perhaps matching TRBD1 (5 bases). Germline V gene sequence: CDR1 PRHDT, CDR2 FYEKMQ (reference sequence). The CDR3 extends over 16 amino acids. The V end was cut by 0 bases, the J end by 8 bases, with 14 bases between. The CDR3, as DNA: TGTGCCAGCAGCTTAGGGGTACGGGGGGGGGATTCACCCCTCCACTTT. Encoded protein: CASSLGVRGGDSPLHF.

This chain's CDR3 is CASTWTGTTDTQYF. The CDR3 DNA reads as TGTGCCAGCACCTGGACAGGGACCACAGATACGCAGTATTTT. The V call is TRBV7-2, the J call TRBJ2-3; 8 positions agree with TRBD1. V gave up 7 bases and J gave up 2 bases; unmatched junction bases: 5. Germline lookup yields CDR1 SGHTA and CDR2 FQGNSA. The CDR3 extends over 14 amino acids.

This clone was seen once. This sequence joins TRBV5-4 and TRBJ1-6, with D unclear. Germline CDR1 is SGHNT and CDR2 is YYREEE (reference sequence). The V and J ends lost 0 bases and 9 bases respectively, with 10 bases between them. The CDR3 length is 14 residues. The CDR3 here is CASSLAGDRSPLHF. CDR3 in DNA: TGTGCCAGCAGCTTGGCGGGAGACCGTTCACCCCTCCACTTT.

The chain uses TRBV6-2 or TRBV6-3 and TRBJ1-5; 10 nucleotides line up with TRBD1. The germline V gene has CDR1 MNHEY and CDR2 SVGEGT. Losses at the gene ends were 2 bases for V and 5 bases for J; bases not matched to a gene: 3. This CDR3 is built from 15 residues. Here the CDR3 DNA reads TGTGCCAGCAGTTACATTGGACAGGGGGATCAGCCCCAGCATTTT. This encodes CASSYIGQGDQPQHF.

This CDR3 is CASSQDSNEQFF. Here the CDR3 DNA reads TGCGCCAGCAGCCAAGATAGTAATGAGCAGTTCTTC. This chain uses TRBV4-1 with TRBJ2-1; D unclear. The V end was cut by 0 bases, the J end by 7 bases, with 4 bases between. Germline V gene lookup returns CDR1 MGHRA and CDR2 YSYEKL. This CDR3 is built from 12 residues.

The chain uses TRBV11-2 and TRBJ2-5; 8 nucleotides line up with TRBD2. The CDR3 consists of 13 residues. Trimming at V came to 6 bases and at J to 6 bases, leaving 6 bases not matched to a gene. Germline-derived CDR1 and CDR2 are SGHAT and FQNNGV. In DNA form, the CDR3 reads TGTGCCAGCAGGATAGCGGGGCGGAAGACCCAGTACTTC. Encoded protein: CASRIAGRKTQYF.

The chain recombines TRBV6-5 with TRBJ2-7; D unclear. The V gene's germline CDR1 is MNHEY and CDR2 SVGAGI. The V end was cut by 2 bases, the J end by 1 base, with 6 bases between. The CDR3 is made up of 13 amino acids. CDR3 nucleotide sequence: TGTGCCAGCAGTTACGCGGCATCCTACGAGCAGTACTTC. Protein product: CASSYAASYEQYF.

The genes are TRBV25-1 and TRBJ1-2; TRBD1 might be the D (5 bases). CDR1 is MGHDK and CDR2 is SYGVNS in the germline V gene. V lost 6 bases to trimming and J lost 4 bases, with 12 bases between them. This CDR3 contains 13 residues. CDR3 sequence reads: CASSNDRFYGYTF. The CDR3 nucleotides read TGTGCCAGCAGCAACGACAGATTCTATGGCTACACCTTC.

The sample holds one count of this clone. The chain uses TRBV10-3 and TRBJ2-3, with unresolved D. The CDR3 is made up of 12 amino acids. The V end lost 4 bases, the J end lost 5 bases, and 7 bases lay between the germline ends. Per germline, CDR1 ENHRY and CDR2 SYGVKD. The CDR3 loop is CAISGAGDTQYF. The CDR3 coding sequence is TGTGCCATCAGTGGAGCCGGAGATACGCAGTATTTT.

This clone was detected once. V is TRBV11-2 and J is TRBJ1-5, with D unclear. The CDR3 length is 13 residues. From germline, CDR1 is SGHAT and CDR2 FQNNGV. The V end was cut by 1 base, the J end by 5 bases, with 6 bases between. CDR3 coding DNA: TGTGCCAGCAGCTTAGTTCCCGATCAGCCCCAGCATTTT. Its protein is CASSLVPDQPQHF. The whole variable domain, remainder taken from reference TRBV11-2 and TRBJ1-5, is EAGVAQSPRYKIIEKRQSVAFWCNPISGHATLYWYQQILGQGPKLLIQFQNNGVVDDSQLPKDRFSAERLKGVDSTLKIQPAKLEDSAVYLCASSLVPDQPQHFGDGTRLSIL.

This chain uses TRBV9 with TRBJ1-2; 8 bases line up with TRBD1. The CDR3 is 13 amino acids. V trimming: 5 bases; J trimming: 4 bases; junction bases outside the gene matches: 4. Germline V gene data show CDR1 as SGDLS and CDR2 as YYNGEE. This chain's CDR3 is CASSGGQVYGYTF. The CDR3 DNA follows: TGTGCCAGCAGTGGGGGACAGGTCTATGGCTACACCTTC.

This clone was seen a few times. The chain couples TRBV6-2 or TRBV6-3 to TRBJ2-1, with a possible D match to TRBD1 (5 bases). V lost 4 bases, J lost 8 bases, and 12 bases lay in between. This CDR3 spans 13 amino acids. Germline CDR1 MNHEY, CDR2 SVGEGT. The CDR3 nucleotides read TGTGCCAGCAGTTTCATCAGGGATCATGAGCAGTTCTTC. This gives the protein CASSFIRDHEQFF.

The count of this clone is one. The rearrangement uses TRBV15 and TRBJ1-3; no definite D call. Between the trimmed V and J ends, which lost 0 bases and 4 bases, there was a span of 10 bases. This CDR3 region has 15 residues. Germline values: CDR1 LNHNV, CDR2 YYDKDF (reference sequence). The CDR3 nucleotides read TGTGCCACCAGCAGAGATATGGGAGACGGAAACACCATATATTTT. Its translation: CATSRDMGDGNTIYF.

The rearrangement links TRBV7-8 to TRBJ2-3; D is perhaps TRBD1 (6 bases). Germline CDR1 reads SGHVS; CDR2 reads FQNEAQ. This CDR3 has 15 residues. Trimming pared 4 bases from V and 3 bases from J, leaving 14 bases between. This CDR3 is CASSSTGSGTDTQYF. Written as DNA, the CDR3 is TGTGCCAGCAGCTCAACAGGGTCTGGTACAGATACGCAGTATTTT.

The V call is TRBV30, the J call TRBJ1-1; no clear D. Germline V gives CDR1 GTSNPN, CDR2 SVGIG (reference sequence). The V end lost 1 base, the J end lost 1 base, and 7 bases lay between the germline ends. The CDR3 is made up of 13 amino acids. CDR3 sequence: CAWSGSQNTEAFF. CDR3 nucleotides: TGTGCCTGGAGTGGATCACAGAACACTGAAGCTTTCTTT. The full variable domain, with the rest looked up from reference TRBV30 and TRBJ1-1, is SQTIHQWPATLVQPVGSPLSLECTVEGTSNPNLYWYRQAAGRGLQLLFYSVGIGQISSEVPQNLSASRPQDRQFILSSKKLLLSDSGFYLCAWSGSQNTEAFFGQGTRLTVV.

The gene calls are TRBV6-1 and TRBJ2-3, with 11 bases aligning to TRBD1. The CDR3 consists of 19 residues. In germline, CDR1 is MNHNS, CDR2 SASEGT. Trimming at V came to 1 base and at J to 1 base, leaving 10 bases not matched to a gene. The CDR3 DNA reads TGTGCCAGCAGTGAAGGGCTTGGGGACAGGGGGTCGGGCACAGATACGCAGTATTTT. This codes for CASSEGLGDRGSGTDTQYF.

The rearrangement links TRBV5-1 to TRBJ2-2; TRBD1 matches at 8 bases. Looked up from germline, CDR1 is SGHRS and CDR2 is YFSETQ. This CDR3 is built from 15 residues. V shed 4 bases, J shed 5 bases, and the junction held 7 bases outside the gene matches. CDR3 sequence reads: CASSGTGLGTGELFF. CDR3 DNA sequence: TGCGCCAGCAGCGGGACAGGATTGGGGACCGGGGAGCTGTTTTTT.

The chain recombines TRBV19 with TRBJ2-5; 8 positions agree with TRBD2. CDR3 size: 14 residues. Germline V gene lookup returns CDR1 LNHDA and CDR2 SQIVND (reference sequence). V trimming: 4 bases; J trimming: 5 bases; junction bases outside the gene matches: 6. The CDR3 DNA sequence: TGTGCCAGTAGTAAACCGACTAGCGCGGAGACCCAGTACTTC. Its translation is CASSKPTSAETQYF.

The chain uses TRBV5-1 and TRBJ2-5; 11 bases are a match to TRBD1. Germline CDR1 SGHRS, CDR2 YFSETQ. V lost 0 bases and J lost 5; bases outside the gene matches: 3. The CDR3 sequence is 15 residues long. CDR3 sequence reads: CASSLGGTGGETQYF. The CDR3 region has the DNA TGCGCCAGCAGCTTGGGAGGGACAGGGGGTGAGACCCAGTACTTC.

The rearrangement links TRBV28 to TRBJ2-1; TRBD2 matches 10 bases. Trimming removed 3 bases from V and 3 bases from J; junction bases left unmatched: 5. Germline CDR1 reads MDHEN; CDR2 reads SYDVKM. The CDR3 covers 16 residues. The DNA of the CDR3 is TGTGCCAGCAGTTTGAATAGCGGGGGGTACTACAATGAGCAGTTCTTC. Translated, it gives CASSLNSGGYYNEQFF. The full variable domain, completed using reference TRBV28 and TRBJ2-1, is DVKVTQSSRYLVKRTGEKVFLECVQDMDHENMFWYRQDPGLGLRLIYFSYDVKMKEKGDIPEGYSVSREKKERFSLILESASTNQTSMYLCASSLNSGGYYNEQFFGPGTRLTVL.

This rearrangement joins TRBV2 to TRBJ2-5; possible D gene TRBD1, 5 bases. This CDR3 comprises 13 residues. Deletions cut 1 base from V and 7 bases from J, with 10 bases between. Looked up from germline, CDR1 is SNHLY and CDR2 is FYNNEI. The CDR3 DNA reads TGTGCCAGCAGTGAAGGGGGCGCCGGGACCCAGTACTTC. Protein: CASSEGGAGTQYF.

The chain is built from TRBV15 and TRBJ1-1; D is unresolved. From germline, CDR1 is LNHNV and CDR2 YYDKDF (reference sequence). Trimming took 1 base from V and 0 from J, leaving 12 bases between them. The CDR3 consists of 16 residues. As DNA, the CDR3 is TGTGCCACCAGCAGAGGAAGCGTGTGGCTGAACACTGAAGCTTTCTTT. Its protein product is CATSRGSVWLNTEAFF.

This clone was picked up one time. The CDR3 spells CASSEYGTGGENGYTF. The CDR3 DNA sequence: TGTGCCAGCAGCGAATACGGGACAGGGGGTGAAAATGGCTACACCTTC. The chain employs TRBV3-1 (or the pseudogene TRBV3-2) and TRBJ1-2, with TRBD1 identical over 11 bases. This CDR3 is built from 16 residues. CDR1 and CDR2 from the germline V gene are LGHDT and YNNKEL (reference sequence). V was clipped by 5 bases and J by 6 bases; unmatched bases: 11.

The rearrangement links TRBV11-2 to TRBJ1-3; no definite D call. CDR1 and CDR2 from the germline V gene are SGHAT and FQNNGV. Trimming took 3 bases from V and 0 from J, leaving 12 bases between them. This CDR3 is built from 16 residues. This chain's CDR3 is CASSFGLRGSGNTIYF. The CDR3, as DNA: TGTGCCAGCAGCTTTGGTCTCCGAGGCTCTGGAAACACCATATATTTT.